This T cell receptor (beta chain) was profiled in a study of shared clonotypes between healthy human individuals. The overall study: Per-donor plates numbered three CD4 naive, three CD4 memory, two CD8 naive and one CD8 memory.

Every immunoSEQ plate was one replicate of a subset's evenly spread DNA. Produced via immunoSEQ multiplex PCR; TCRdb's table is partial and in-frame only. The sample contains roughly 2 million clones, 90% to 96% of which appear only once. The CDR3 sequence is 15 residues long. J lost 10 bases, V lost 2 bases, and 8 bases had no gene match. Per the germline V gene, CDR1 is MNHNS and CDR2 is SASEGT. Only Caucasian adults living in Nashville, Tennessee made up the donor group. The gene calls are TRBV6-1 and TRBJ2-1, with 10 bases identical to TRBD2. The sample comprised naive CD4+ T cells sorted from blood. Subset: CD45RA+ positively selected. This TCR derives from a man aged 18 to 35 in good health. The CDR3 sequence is CASSEWPSGGREQFF. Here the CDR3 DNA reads TGTGCCAGCAGTGAATGGCCTAGCGGGGGTCGGGAGCAGTTCTTC.